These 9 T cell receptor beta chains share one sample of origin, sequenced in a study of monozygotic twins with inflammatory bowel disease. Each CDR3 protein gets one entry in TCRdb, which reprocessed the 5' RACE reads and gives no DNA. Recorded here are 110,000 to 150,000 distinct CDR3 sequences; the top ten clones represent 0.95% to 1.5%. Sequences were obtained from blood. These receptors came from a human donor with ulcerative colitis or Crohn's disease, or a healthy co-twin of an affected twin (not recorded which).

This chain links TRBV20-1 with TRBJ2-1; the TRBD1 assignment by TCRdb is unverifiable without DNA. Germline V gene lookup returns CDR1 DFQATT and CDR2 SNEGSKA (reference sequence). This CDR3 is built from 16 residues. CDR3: CSARPSGGRAYNEQFF.

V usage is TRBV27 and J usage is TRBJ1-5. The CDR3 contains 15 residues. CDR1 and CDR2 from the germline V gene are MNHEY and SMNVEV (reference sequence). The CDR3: CASSLSGQVNQPQHF.

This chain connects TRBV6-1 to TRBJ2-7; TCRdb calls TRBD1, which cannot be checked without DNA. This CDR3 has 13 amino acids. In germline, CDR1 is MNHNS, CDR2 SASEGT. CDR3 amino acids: CASMGQGSYEQYF.

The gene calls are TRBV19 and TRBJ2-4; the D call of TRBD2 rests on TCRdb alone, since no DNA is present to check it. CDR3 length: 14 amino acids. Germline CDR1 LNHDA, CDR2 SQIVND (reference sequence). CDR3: CASRAEGAKNIQYF.

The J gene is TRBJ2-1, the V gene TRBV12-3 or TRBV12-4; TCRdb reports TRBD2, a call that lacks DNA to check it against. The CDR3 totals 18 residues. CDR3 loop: CASSPGTLLAGGRNEQFF.

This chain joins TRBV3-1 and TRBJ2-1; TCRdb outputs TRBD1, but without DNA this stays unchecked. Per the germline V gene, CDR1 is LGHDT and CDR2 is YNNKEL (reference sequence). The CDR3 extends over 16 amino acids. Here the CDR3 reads CASSHPGQSSYNEQFF.

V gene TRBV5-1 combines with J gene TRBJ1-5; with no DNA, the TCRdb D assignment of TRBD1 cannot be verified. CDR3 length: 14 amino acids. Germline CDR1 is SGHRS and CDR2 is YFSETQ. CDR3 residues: CASSPGTGDQPQHF.

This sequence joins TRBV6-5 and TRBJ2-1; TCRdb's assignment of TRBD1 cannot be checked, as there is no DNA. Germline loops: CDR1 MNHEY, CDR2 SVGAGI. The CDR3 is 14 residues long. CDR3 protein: CASSYPGTDNEQFF.

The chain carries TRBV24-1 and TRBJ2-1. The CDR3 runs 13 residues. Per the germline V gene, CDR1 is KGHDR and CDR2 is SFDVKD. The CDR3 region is CATSDSSRNEQFF.